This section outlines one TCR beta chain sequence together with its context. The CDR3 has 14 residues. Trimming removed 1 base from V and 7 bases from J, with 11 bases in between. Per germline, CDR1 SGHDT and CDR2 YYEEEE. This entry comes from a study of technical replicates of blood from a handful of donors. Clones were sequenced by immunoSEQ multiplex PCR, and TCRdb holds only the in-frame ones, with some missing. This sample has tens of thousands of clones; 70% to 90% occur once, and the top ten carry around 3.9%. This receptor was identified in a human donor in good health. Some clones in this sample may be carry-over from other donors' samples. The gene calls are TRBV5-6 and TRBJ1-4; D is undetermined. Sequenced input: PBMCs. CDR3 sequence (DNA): TGTGCCAGCAGCTTGACGAGTGCCGGTGAAAAACTGTTTTTT. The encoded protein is CASSLTSAGEKLFF.